These 18 T cell receptor beta chains were all obtained from the same sample, sequenced in a study of monozygotic twins with inflammatory bowel disease. TCRdb processed the 5' RACE reads again and assigns one entry to each CDR3 protein, with no DNA. The sample includes 350,000 to 550,000 distinct CDR3 sequences. Material: blood. These receptors were taken from a human donor with ulcerative colitis or Crohn's disease, or a healthy co-twin of an affected twin (not recorded which).

The chain recombines TRBV4-1 with TRBJ2-1; TCRdb's D gene call, TRBD1, goes unchecked for lack of DNA. Per germline, CDR1 MGHRA and CDR2 YSYEKL. This CDR3 has 17 residues. The CDR3: CASSQAPGGQNYNEQFF.

J is TRBJ2-1 and V is TRBV7-2. The CDR3 is 12 residues long. Germline V gene data show CDR1 as SGHTA and CDR2 as FQGNSA. The CDR3 sequence is CASSLVGGKQFF.

The genes are TRBV7-9 and TRBJ2-7; as DNA is missing, the TRBD2 call by TCRdb cannot be tested. CDR3 length: 15 residues. Germline CDR1 and CDR2: SEHNR and FQNEAQ (reference sequence). The CDR3 here is CASSYGVAGAYEQYF.

This chain connects TRBV7-9 to TRBJ2-7. Looked up from germline, CDR1 is SEHNR and CDR2 is FQNEAQ (reference sequence). The CDR3 extends over 14 amino acids. CDR3: CASSLDGGLYEQYF.

The V and J genes are TRBV6-1 and TRBJ1-4; TCRdb indicates TRBD1, and absent DNA this call remains unverified. The CDR3 length is 17 residues. Looked up from germline, CDR1 is MNHNS and CDR2 is SASEGT. The chain's CDR3 is CASSMAVSTAFGEKLFF.

This chain connects TRBV7-2 to TRBJ1-4; TCRdb proposes TRBD1, but this gene call is untestable without DNA. Germline lookup yields CDR1 SGHTA and CDR2 FQGNSA. This CDR3 contains 14 residues. CDR3 in amino acids: CASSLGGKGEKLFF.

The J gene is TRBJ2-2, the V gene TRBV12-3 or TRBV12-4; TCRdb selects TRBD2, and the lack of DNA leaves this call unchecked. The length of the CDR3 is 18 residues. CDR3 residues: CASSLRLAGASSTGELFF.

CDR3 in amino acids: CAMRGSGANVLTF. The chain carries TRBV6-1 and TRBJ2-6; TCRdb selects TRBD2, and the lack of DNA leaves this call unchecked. Germline CDR1 reads MNHNS; CDR2 reads SASEGT. CDR3 length: 13 amino acids.

This sequence joins TRBV5-6 and TRBJ1-1. Germline-derived CDR1 and CDR2 are SGHDT and YYEEEE. This CDR3 is built from 11 residues. This CDR3 reads CASSFDGEAFF.

The chain recombines TRBV4-1 with TRBJ2-1; the TRBD1 assignment by TCRdb is unverifiable without DNA. This CDR3 is built from 16 residues. From germline, CDR1 is MGHRA and CDR2 YSYEKL. The CDR3 sequence: CASSQEGGSSYNEQFF.

The chain carries TRBV19 and TRBJ1-2. Germline V gene data show CDR1 as LNHDA and CDR2 as SQIVND (reference sequence). This CDR3 has 19 amino acids. The CDR3 sequence: CASSIGLRLDGQPGHGYTF.

The rearrangement joins TRBV12-3 or TRBV12-4 to TRBJ2-2; the TCRdb call, TRBD2, lacks DNA for checking. The CDR3 has 15 residues. CDR3 sequence: CASSRGGDFTGELFF.

This sequence joins TRBV7-2 and TRBJ2-1; TCRdb names TRBD1, which stays unverified in the absence of DNA. Germline V gene lookup returns CDR1 SGHTA and CDR2 FQGNSA. The CDR3 consists of 15 residues. The CDR3 region is CASSPRDRGVNEQFF.

This sequence joins TRBV4-2 and TRBJ2-2; TCRdb selects TRBD1, and the lack of DNA leaves this call unchecked. The CDR3 is made up of 15 amino acids. In germline, CDR1 is LGHNA, CDR2 YNFKEQ. This chain's CDR3 is CASSPRDSNTGELFF.

The chain combines TRBV7-7 with TRBJ2-1; TCRdb designates TRBD1, a call that cannot be tested without DNA. The CDR3 totals 15 residues. Looked up from germline, CDR1 is SSHAT and CDR2 is FNYEAQ (reference sequence). Here the CDR3 reads CASSSGTGGKNEQFF. Supplemented by reference TRBV7-7 and TRBJ2-1, the full variable domain reads GAGVSQSPRYKVTKRGQDVTLRCDPISSHATLYWYQQALGQGPEFLTYFNYEAQPDKSGLPSDRFSAERPEGSISTLTIQRTEQRDSAMYRCASSSGTGGKNEQFFGPGTRLTVL.

V is TRBV5-1 and J is TRBJ1-2; the D gene TCRdb calls, TRBD1, cannot be checked with no DNA. This CDR3 contains 12 residues. Germline lookup yields CDR1 SGHRS and CDR2 YFSETQ. The CDR3 spells CASSSDSYGYTF. Full variable domain (missing parts from reference TRBV5-1 and TRBJ1-2): KAGVTQTPRYLIKTRGQQVTLSCSPISGHRSVSWYQQTPGQGLQFLFEYFSETQRNKGNFPGRFSGRQFSNSRSEMNVSTLELGDSALYLCASSSDSYGYTFGSGTRLTVV.

This rearrangement joins TRBV19 to TRBJ2-1; TCRdb proposes TRBD2, but this gene call is untestable without DNA. Germline loops: CDR1 LNHDA, CDR2 SQIVND (reference sequence). The CDR3 runs 17 residues. The CDR3 loop reads CASSYSSGGPTYNEQFF.

Here the CDR3 reads CASSKTRTGVQPQHF. The V and J genes are TRBV2 and TRBJ1-5; TCRdb gives TRBD1 as the D gene, but with no DNA this cannot be confirmed. CDR3 length: 15 amino acids. Germline CDR1 is SNHLY and CDR2 is FYNNEI. Using reference TRBV2 and TRBJ1-5 for the parts outside the CDR3, the full variable domain is EPEVTQTPSHQVTQMGQEVILRCVPISNHLYFYWYRQILGQKVEFLVSFYNNEISEKSEIFDDQFSVERPDGSNFTLKIRSTKLEDSAMYFCASSKTRTGVQPQHFGDGTRLSIL.